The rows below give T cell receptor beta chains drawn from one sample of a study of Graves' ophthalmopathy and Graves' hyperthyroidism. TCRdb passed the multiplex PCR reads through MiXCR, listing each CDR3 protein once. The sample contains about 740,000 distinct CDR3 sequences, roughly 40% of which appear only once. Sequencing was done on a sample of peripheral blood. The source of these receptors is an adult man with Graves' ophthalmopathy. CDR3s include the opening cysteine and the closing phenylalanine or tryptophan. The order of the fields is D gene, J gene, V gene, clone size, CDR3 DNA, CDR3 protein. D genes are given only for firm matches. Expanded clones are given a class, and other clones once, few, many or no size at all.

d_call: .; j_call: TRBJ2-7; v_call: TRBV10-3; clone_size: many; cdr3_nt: TGTGCCACCTCAGTTGTGGTCTACGAGCAGTACTTC; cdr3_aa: CATSVVVYEQYF
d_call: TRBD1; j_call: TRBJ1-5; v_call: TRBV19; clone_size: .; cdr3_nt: TGTGCCAGTAGTACTCCACCGGACAGGAAACGCAATCAGCCCCAGCATTTT; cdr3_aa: CASSTPPDRKRNQPQHF
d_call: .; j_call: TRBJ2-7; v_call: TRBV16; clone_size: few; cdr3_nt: TGTGCCAGCAGCCAATCTTCCGGGCCCCAGTACTTC; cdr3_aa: CASSQSSGPQYF
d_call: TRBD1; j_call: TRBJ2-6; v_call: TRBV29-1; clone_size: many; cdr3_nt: TGCAGCGCCCTGACAGGGACCGGGGCCAACGTCCTGACTTTC; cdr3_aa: CSALTGTGANVLTF
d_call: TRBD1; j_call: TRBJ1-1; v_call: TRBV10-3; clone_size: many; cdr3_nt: TGTGCCATCAGTGAACCGCGGACAGGGCAGAACACTGAAGCTTTCTTT; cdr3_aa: CAISEPRTGQNTEAFF
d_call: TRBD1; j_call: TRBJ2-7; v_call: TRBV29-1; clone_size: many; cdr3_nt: TGCAGCGGGGGACAGGCGGCCAGAGAGCAGTACTTC; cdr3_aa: CSGGQAAREQYF
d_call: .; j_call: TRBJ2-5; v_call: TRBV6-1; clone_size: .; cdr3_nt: TGTGCCAGCAGTGACGGCAGGAAAAGACAAGAGACCCAGTACTTC; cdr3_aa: CASSDGRKRQETQYF
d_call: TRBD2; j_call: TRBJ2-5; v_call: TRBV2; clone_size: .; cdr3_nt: TGTGCCAGCACCCCCGTTGGGCGGGGGGACCAAGAGACCCAGTACTTC; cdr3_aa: CASTPVGRGDQETQYF
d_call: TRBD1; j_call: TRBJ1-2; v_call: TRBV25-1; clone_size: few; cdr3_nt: TGTGCCAGCAGTTACCAGGGACAGGGGGTAGGGGGCTACACCTTC; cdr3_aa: CASSYQGQGVGGYTF
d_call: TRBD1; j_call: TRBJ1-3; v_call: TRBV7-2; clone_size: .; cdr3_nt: TGTGCCAGCAGCGCCCGGACAGGGGGCGGGATCACCATATATTTT; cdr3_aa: CASSARTGGGITIYF
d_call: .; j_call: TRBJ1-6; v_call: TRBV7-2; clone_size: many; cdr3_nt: TGTGCCAGCAGCACAACGGGCGAGAGAGGATCACCCCTCCACTTT; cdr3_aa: CASSTTGERGSPLHF
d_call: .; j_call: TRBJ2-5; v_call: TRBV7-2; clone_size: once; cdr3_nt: TGTGCCAGCAGCTACGGGACCCAGTACTTC; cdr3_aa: CASSYGTQYF
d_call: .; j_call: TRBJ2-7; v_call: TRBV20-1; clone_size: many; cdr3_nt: TGCAGTGCTAGAGATCTAGGGGAACCCGAGCAGTACTTC; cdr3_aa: CSARDLGEPEQYF
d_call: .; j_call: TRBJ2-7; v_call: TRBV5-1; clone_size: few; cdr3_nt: TGCGCCAGCAGCTTAGATGAGGGGGTGGGGGACGAGCAGTACTTC; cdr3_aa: CASSLDEGVGDEQYF
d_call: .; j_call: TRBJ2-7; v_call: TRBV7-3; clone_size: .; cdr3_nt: TGTGCCAGCAGCCAAGAGTGGAAGTTCGAGCAGTACTTC; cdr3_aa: CASSQEWKFEQYF
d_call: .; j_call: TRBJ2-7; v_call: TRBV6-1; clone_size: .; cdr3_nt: TGTGCCAGCAGTGAAGCCAGGGCCCCCTACGAGCAGTACTTC; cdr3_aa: CASSEARAPYEQYF
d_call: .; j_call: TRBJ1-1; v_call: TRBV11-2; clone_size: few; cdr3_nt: TGCGCCAGCAGCTTGGATCGGGGTTTGAACACTGAAGCTTTCTTT; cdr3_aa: CASSLDRGLNTEAFF
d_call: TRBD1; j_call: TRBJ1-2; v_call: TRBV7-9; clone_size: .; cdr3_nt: TGTGCCAGCAGCTCCCAACAGGGGGCTGGCTATGGCTACACCTTC; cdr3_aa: CASSSQQGAGYGYTF
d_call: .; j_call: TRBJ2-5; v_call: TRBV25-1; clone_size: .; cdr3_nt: TGTGCCAGCAGTGAATGGGGGGACTTCCAAGAGACCCAGTACTTC; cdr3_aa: CASSEWGDFQETQYF
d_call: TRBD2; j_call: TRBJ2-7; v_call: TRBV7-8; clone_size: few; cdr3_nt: TGTGCCAGCAGCTTAGCTCGGGCGGGGGCCTACGAGCAGTACTTC; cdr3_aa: CASSLARAGAYEQYF
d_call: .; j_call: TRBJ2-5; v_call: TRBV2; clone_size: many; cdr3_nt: TGTGCCAGCGGATGGGACTCAAGGACACCCCAGTACTTC; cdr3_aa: CASGWDSRTPQYF
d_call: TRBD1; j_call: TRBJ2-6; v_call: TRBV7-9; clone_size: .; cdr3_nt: TGTGCCAGCAGCCAAGGAACAGTTACCGGGACAGGGGGTTATCATTCTGGGGCCAACGTCCTGACTTTC; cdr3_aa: CASSQGTVTGTGGYHSGANVLTF
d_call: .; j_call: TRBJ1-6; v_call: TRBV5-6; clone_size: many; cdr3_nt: TGTGCCAGCAGCTTAGGGACGTCACCCCTCCACTTT; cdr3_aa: CASSLGTSPLHF
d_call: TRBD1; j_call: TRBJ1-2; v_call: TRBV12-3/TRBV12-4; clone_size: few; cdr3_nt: TGTGCCAGCAGTTCCTGGGACAGCTATGGCTACACCTTC; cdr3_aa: CASSSWDSYGYTF
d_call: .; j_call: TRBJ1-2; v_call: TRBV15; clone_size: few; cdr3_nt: TGTGCCACCAGCAGCCGACAGATTACTAACTATGGCTACACCTTC; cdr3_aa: CATSSRQITNYGYTF
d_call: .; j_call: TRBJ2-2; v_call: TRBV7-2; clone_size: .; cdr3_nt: TGTGCCAGCAGCCGACAAACAGGGTTTAACGGGGAGCTGTTTTTT; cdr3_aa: CASSRQTGFNGELFF
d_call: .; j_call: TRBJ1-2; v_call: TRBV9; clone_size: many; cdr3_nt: TGTGCCAGCAGCGCCGGGGCAGAAAAACATGGCTACACCTTC; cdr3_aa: CASSAGAEKHGYTF
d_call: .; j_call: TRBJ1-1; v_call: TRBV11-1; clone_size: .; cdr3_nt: TGTGCCAGTTTAAGGGGGGGGTATACTGAAGCTTTCTTT; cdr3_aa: CASLRGGYTEAFF
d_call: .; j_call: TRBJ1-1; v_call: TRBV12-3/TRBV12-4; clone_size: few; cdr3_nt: TGTGCCAGCAGTTTTGGTAGGTGGACTGAAGCTTTCTTT; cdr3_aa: CASSFGRWTEAFF
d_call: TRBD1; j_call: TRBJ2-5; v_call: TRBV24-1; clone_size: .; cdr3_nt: TGTGCCACCAGTGATTGGGGACAGGGGCAAGAGACCCAGTACTTC; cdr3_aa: CATSDWGQGQETQYF
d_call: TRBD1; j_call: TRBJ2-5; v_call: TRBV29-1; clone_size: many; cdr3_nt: TGCAGCGTGCGGGACAGGGGTCAGGCAGAGACCCAGTACTTC; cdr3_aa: CSVRDRGQAETQYF
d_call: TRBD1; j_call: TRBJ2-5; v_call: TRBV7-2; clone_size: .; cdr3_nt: TGTGCCAGCAGTGAGGGACAGGTGAGCCAAGAGACCCAGTACTTC; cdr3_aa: CASSEGQVSQETQYF
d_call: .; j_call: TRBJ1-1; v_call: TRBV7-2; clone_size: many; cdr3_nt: TGTGCCAGCAGCGCCATGAACACTGAAGCTTTCTTT; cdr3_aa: CASSAMNTEAFF
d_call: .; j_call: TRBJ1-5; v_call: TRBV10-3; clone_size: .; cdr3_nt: TGTGCCAGCAGCCGGAGGACAGTTAATCAGCCCCAGCATTTT; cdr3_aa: CASSRRTVNQPQHF
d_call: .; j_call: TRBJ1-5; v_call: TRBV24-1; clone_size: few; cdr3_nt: TGTGCCACCAGGCCCGCAGCTCAGCCCCAGCATTTT; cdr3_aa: CATRPAAQPQHF
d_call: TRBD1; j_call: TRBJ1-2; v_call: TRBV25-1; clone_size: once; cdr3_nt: TGTGCCAGCAGCGTTACAAGGGGGACAGGGGGCGCGTCCTATGGCTACACCTTC; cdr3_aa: CASSVTRGTGGASYGYTF
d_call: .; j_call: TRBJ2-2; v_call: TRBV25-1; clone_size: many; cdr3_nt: TGTGCCAGCAGGACCGACACCGGGGAGCTGTTTTTT; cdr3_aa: CASRTDTGELFF
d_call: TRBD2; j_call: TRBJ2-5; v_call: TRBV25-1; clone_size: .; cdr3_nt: TGTGCCAGCAGTTCGACTAGCGGGGAAGAGACCCAGTACTTC; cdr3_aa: CASSSTSGEETQYF
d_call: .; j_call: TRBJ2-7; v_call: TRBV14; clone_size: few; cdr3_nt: TGTGCCAGCAGCCAAGCCCACGGAGACCCCCTCTACGAGCAGTACTTC; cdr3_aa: CASSQAHGDPLYEQYF
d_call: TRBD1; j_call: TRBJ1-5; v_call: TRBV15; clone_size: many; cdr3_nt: TGTGCCACGACGGACAGGGGGCGAGGCAATCAGCCCCAGCATTTT; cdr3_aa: CATTDRGRGNQPQHF
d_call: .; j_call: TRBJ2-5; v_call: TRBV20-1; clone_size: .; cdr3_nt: TGCAGTGCGATGAGGTCTTCCCAAGAGACCCAGTACTTC; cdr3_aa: CSAMRSSQETQYF
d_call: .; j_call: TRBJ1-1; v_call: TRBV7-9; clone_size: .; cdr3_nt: TGTGCCAGCAGCTCAACATCACAGGGAATGGTGAACACTGAAGCTTTCTTT; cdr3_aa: CASSSTSQGMVNTEAFF
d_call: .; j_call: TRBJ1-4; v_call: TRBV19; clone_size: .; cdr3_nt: TGTGCCAGTAGTACAGGGACATATGGAGAAAAACTGTTTTTT; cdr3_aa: CASSTGTYGEKLFF
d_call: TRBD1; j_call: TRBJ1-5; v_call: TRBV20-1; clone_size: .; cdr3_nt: TGCAGTGCTAGGAGAGGACAGGGGGCAATGCGTAGCAATCAGCCCCAGCATTTT; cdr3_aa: CSARRGQGAMRSNQPQHF
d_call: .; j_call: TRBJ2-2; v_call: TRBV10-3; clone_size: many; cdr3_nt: TGTGCCATCAGTGTGGGGGGTGAGGACACCGGGGAGCTGTTTTTT; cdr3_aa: CAISVGGEDTGELFF
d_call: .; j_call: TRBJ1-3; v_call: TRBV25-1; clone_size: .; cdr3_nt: TGTGCCAGCAGTTTTCTTTTTGGGGCTAGCTCTGGAAACACCATATATTTT; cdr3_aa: CASSFLFGASSGNTIYF
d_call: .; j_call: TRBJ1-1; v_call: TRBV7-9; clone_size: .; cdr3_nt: TGTGCCAGCAGTTTCCCCAGGGACGTTGAAGCTTTCTTT; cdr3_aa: CASSFPRDVEAFF
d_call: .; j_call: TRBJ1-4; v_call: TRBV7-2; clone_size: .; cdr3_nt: TGTGCCAGCAGCTTAGCGCGGGGGAGGATCGATGAAAAACTGTTTTTT; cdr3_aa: CASSLARGRIDEKLFF
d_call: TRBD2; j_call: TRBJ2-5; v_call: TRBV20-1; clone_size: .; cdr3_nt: TGCAGTGCCCATGGGACTAGCGGGAACCAAGAGACCCAGTACTTC; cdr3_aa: CSAHGTSGNQETQYF
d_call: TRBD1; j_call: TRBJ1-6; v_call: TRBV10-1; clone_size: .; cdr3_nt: TGCGCCAGCCGGGACAGGGAGTATTCACCCCTCCACTTT; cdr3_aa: CASRDREYSPLHF
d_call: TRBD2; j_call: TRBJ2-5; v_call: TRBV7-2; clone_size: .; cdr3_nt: TGTGCCAGCAGCTCCTCGACTAGCGGGACCCGAGAGACCCAGTACTTC; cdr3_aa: CASSSSTSGTRETQYF
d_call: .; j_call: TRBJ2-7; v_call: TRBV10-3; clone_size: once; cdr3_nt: TGTGCCAGCGATAGGGGGGAGGCCTCCTACGAGCAGTACTTC; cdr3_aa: CASDRGEASYEQYF
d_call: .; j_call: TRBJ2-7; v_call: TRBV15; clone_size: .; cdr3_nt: TGTGCCACCAGCAGCTCGAACAGGGTTCGGAACGAGCAGTACTTC; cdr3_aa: CATSSSNRVRNEQYF
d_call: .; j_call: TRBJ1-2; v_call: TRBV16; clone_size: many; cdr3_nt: TGTGCCAGCAGCCAATCGACACTGCGGACTAACTATGGCTACACCTTC; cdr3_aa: CASSQSTLRTNYGYTF
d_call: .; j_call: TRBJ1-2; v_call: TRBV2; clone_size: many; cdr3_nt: TGTGCCAGCAGTGCCCCGGAGGGCCGACTATTCGGCTACACCTTC; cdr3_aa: CASSAPEGRLFGYTF
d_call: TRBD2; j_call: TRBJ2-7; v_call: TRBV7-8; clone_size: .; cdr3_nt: TGTGCCAGCAACCCGAGCGGGACTAGTCTTTACGAGCAGTACTTC; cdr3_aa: CASNPSGTSLYEQYF